Below, 10 T cell receptor beta chains from the same sample are listed, as sequenced in a study of response to subunit inactivated influenza vaccine. TCRdb re-called the RT-PCR reads through MiXCR, storing one row per CDR3 protein. The sample has hundreds of thousands of distinct CDR3 sequences, about 14% seen once. Sequences were derived from PBMCs from blood, sampled 14 to 15 days before vaccination. These receptors came from a man aged 50-59 years who received an inactivated influenza vaccine.

This clonotype came up a few times. The rearrangement uses TRBV6-4 and TRBJ2-3, with 8 bases matching TRBD2. This CDR3 has 15 residues. J lost 4 bases, V lost 3 bases, and 6 bases had no gene match. Germline V gene data show CDR1 as MRHNA and CDR2 as SNTAGT. DNA for the CDR3: TGTGCCAGCAGTGAAGCCAGCGGGAGATCAGATACGCAGTATTTT. It specifies CASSEASGRSDTQYF.

The J gene is TRBJ1-4, the V gene TRBV18; D ambiguous. CDR3 size: 14 residues. V was shortened by 2 bases and J by 5 bases, with 9 bases between the two germline ends. Per the germline V gene, CDR1 is KGHSH and CDR2 is LQKENI. The CDR3 bases are TGTGCCAGCTCACCAATGAAGACAAATGAAAAACTGTTTTTT. This gives the protein CASSPMKTNEKLFF.

V and J are TRBV7-2 and TRBJ2-1; 9 nucleotides line up with TRBD1. Germline CDR1 is SGHTA and CDR2 is FQGNSA. The CDR3 spans 17 residues. V shed 1 base, J shed 4 bases, and the junction held 8 bases outside the gene matches. CDR3 sequence reads: CASSLGHRGPPYNEQFF. The CDR3 DNA reads as TGTGCCAGCAGCTTAGGGCACAGGGGGCCCCCTTACAATGAGCAGTTCTTC.

V and J are TRBV5-5 and TRBJ1-3, with a weak D call TRBD1 (6 bases). The CDR3 consists of 17 residues. V lost 4 bases and J lost 0, with 17 bases in between. The germline CDR1 and CDR2 sequences are SGHKS and YYEKEE (reference sequence). In DNA, the CDR3 is TGTGCCAGCAGCCGACAGGCCGGGCTAACCTCTGGAAACACCATATATTTT. It codes for CASSRQAGLTSGNTIYF.

The table lists this clonotype with many counts. The rearrangement links TRBV12-3 or TRBV12-4 to TRBJ1-1, with unresolved D. CDR3 length equals 15 residues. The germline V and J ends were trimmed by 6 bases and 0 bases, with 14 bases remaining between them. This CDR3 reads CASRIYPGLNTEAFF. For the CDR3, the DNA is TGTGCCAGCAGGATTTATCCTGGACTGAACACTGAAGCTTTCTTT.

This clonotype has more than one count but fewer than ten. J is TRBJ2-2 and V is TRBV27; no definite D call. V gave up 1 base and J gave up 6 bases, with 12 bases separating them. The CDR3 loop spans 15 amino acids. Germline assignment: CDR1 MNHEY and CDR2 SMNVEV (reference sequence). The CDR3 spells CASSLFARWAGELFF. The CDR3 DNA reads TGTGCCAGCAGTTTATTCGCTAGGTGGGCCGGGGAGCTGTTTTTT.

The chain joins TRBV10-2 to TRBJ1-1; 11 bases agree with TRBD1. Per the germline V gene, CDR1 is WSHSY and CDR2 is SAAADI. The V segment lost 2 bases and the J segment 7 bases; nucleotides outside the gene matches: 9. The CDR3 is made up of 16 amino acids. The CDR3 loop reads CASSEMGQGEGFEAFF. CDR3 sequence (DNA): TGCGCCAGCAGTGAGATGGGACAGGGGGAGGGCTTTGAAGCTTTCTTT.

This rearrangement joins TRBV20-1 to TRBJ2-7; possibly TRBD1 or TRBD2 for D (6 bases each). This CDR3 spans 12 amino acids. Trimming shortened V by 3 bases and J by 3 bases, and 9 bases separated the two germline ends. Germline CDR1 DFQATT, CDR2 SNEGSKA (reference sequence). The CDR3 DNA sequence: TGCAGTGCTAGGCGGGACAACTACGAGCAGTACTTC. Translating gives CSARRDNYEQYF.

The chain recombines TRBV29-1 with TRBJ2-1; the D gene is possibly TRBD2 (5 bases). This CDR3 contains 15 residues. Germline CDR1 SQVTM, CDR2 ANQGSEA. Trimming pared 6 bases from V and 6 bases from J, leaving 21 bases between. CDR3 DNA sequence: TGCAGCGTGGAGAGGTATACGGGGTCGGGCAATGAGCAGTTCTTC. Translated, it gives CSVERYTGSGNEQFF.

This clonotype has just a few counts. This chain links TRBV12-3 or TRBV12-4 with TRBJ2-1, with 8 bases lining up with TRBD1. With 7 bases clipped from V and 0 bases from J, the junction kept 5 bases outside the gene matches. The CDR3 is made up of 15 amino acids. The CDR3 sequence: CASISGTGSYNEQFF. The CDR3, as DNA: TGTGCCAGCATTTCCGGGACAGGCTCCTACAATGAGCAGTTCTTC.